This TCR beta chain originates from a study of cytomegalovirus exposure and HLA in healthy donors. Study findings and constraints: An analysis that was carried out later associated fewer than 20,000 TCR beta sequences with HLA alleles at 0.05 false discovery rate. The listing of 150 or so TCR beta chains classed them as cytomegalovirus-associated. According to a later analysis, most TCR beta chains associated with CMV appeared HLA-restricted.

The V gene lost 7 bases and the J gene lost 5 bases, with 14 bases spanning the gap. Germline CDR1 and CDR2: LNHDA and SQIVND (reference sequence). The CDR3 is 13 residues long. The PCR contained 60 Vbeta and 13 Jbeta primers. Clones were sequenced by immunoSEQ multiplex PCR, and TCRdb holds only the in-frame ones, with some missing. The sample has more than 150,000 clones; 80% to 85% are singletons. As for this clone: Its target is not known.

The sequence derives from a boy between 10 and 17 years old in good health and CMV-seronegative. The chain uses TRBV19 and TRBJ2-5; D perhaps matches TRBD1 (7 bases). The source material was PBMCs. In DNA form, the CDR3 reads TGTGCCAGTACTCCGACAGGGAGGGAGACCCAGTACTTC. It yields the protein CASTPTGRETQYF. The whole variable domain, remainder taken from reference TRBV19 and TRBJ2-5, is DGGITQSPKYLFRKEGQNVTLSCEQNLNHDAMYWYRQDPGQGLRLIYYSQIVNDFQKGDIAEGYSVSREKKESFPLTVTSAQKNPTAFYLCASTPTGRETQYFGPGTRLLVL.